A single sample gave rise to the 21 T cell receptor beta chains below, sequenced in a study of cytomegalovirus exposure and HLA in healthy donors. Primers for the PCR totalled 60 Vbeta and 13 Jbeta. Repertoires were generated with immunoSEQ multiplex PCR, while TCRdb's copy carries only in-frame clones and drops some. The table lists 99,000 or so clones, approximately 83% of them singletons, with around 3.6% in the top ten. Sequencing was carried out using PBMCs. These TCRs come from a female donor in good health and CMV-seropositive.

This clone was detected only once. The chain is built from TRBV4-1 and TRBJ1-1; unclear D gene. Germline assignment: CDR1 MGHRA and CDR2 YSYEKL. V lost 0 bases and J lost 1, with 6 bases in between. This CDR3 has 14 amino acids. The CDR3 sequence is CASSQDGRNTEAFF. CDR3 nucleotide sequence: TGCGCCAGCAGCCAAGATGGCCGGAACACTGAAGCTTTCTTT.

J is TRBJ1-2 and V is TRBV5-6; TRBD1 is a possible D gene (6 bases). Germline-derived CDR1 and CDR2 are SGHDT and YYEEEE. V lost 5 bases and J lost 7, with 12 bases in between. The length of the CDR3 is 12 residues. The CDR3 loop reads CASSFRGSGYTF. CDR3 coding DNA: TGTGCCAGCAGTTTCAGGGGTAGTGGCTACACCTTC.

This clone is a singleton in its sample. This rearrangement joins TRBV7-8 to TRBJ2-5, with 7 bases identical to TRBD1. The V segment lost 5 bases and the J segment 0 bases; nucleotides outside the gene matches: 3. CDR3 length: 14 residues. The V gene's germline CDR1 is SGHVS and CDR2 FQNEAQ. The chain's CDR3 is CASSVGQYQETQYF. The CDR3 DNA reads as TGTGCCAGCAGCGTGGGACAGTACCAAGAGACCCAGTACTTC.

The genes are TRBV2 and TRBJ2-2; 7 nucleotides line up with TRBD2. The CDR3 is 17 amino acids. The ends lost 5 bases at V and 4 bases at J; junction bases unmatched: 13. CDR1 is SNHLY, CDR2 FYNNEI, per germline. The CDR3 is CASSHSPRTRSTGELFF. The CDR3 DNA is TGTGCCAGCAGTCACTCACCCCGGACTAGGAGCACCGGGGAGCTGTTTTTT.

This rearrangement joins TRBV4-1 to TRBJ2-7; maybe TRBD2 (6 bases). Trimming stripped 3 bases from V and 0 bases from J, with 12 bases between. The CDR3 loop spans 15 amino acids. From germline, CDR1 is MGHRA and CDR2 YSYEKL. The CDR3 loop reads CASSHSAGSSYEQYF. Here the CDR3 DNA reads TGCGCCAGCAGCCATTCCGCGGGGTCCTCCTACGAGCAGTACTTC.

In nucleotides, the CDR3 is TGTGCCAGCAGCTTTAGGGGGATGAACACCGGGGAGCTGTTTTTT. Its translation is CASSFRGMNTGELFF. This chain links TRBV7-9 with TRBJ2-2, with a possible D match to TRBD1 (6 bases). The CDR3 extends over 15 amino acids. Germline V gene lookup returns CDR1 SEHNR and CDR2 FQNEAQ (reference sequence). Between the trimmed V and J ends, which lost 3 bases and 1 base, there was a span of 9 bases.

J is TRBJ2-2 and V is TRBV6-5; TRBD1 matches 7 bases. Germline loops: CDR1 MNHEY, CDR2 SVGAGI. The V gene end was trimmed by 8 bases and the J gene end by 1 base; junction bases not matched to a gene: 4. This CDR3 has 14 amino acids. CDR3 nucleotide sequence: TGTGCCAGCTGTAGGGGGCAGAACACCGGGGAGCTGTTTTTT. Its protein product is CASCRGQNTGELFF.

This chain connects TRBV28 to TRBJ2-1; 7 bases match TRBD2. Germline values: CDR1 MDHEN, CDR2 SYDVKM. V shed 5 bases and J 4 bases; nucleotides not matched to a gene: 5. This CDR3 comprises 14 residues. For the CDR3, the DNA is TGTGCCAGCAGTCGACTAGCCGAATACAATGAGCAGTTCTTC. It translates to CASSRLAEYNEQFF.

This chain uses TRBV7-2 with TRBJ2-6; 10 bases line up with TRBD1. CDR1 is SGHTA and CDR2 is FQGNSA in the germline V gene. With V trimmed by 7 bases and J by 2 bases, 11 bases remained unmatched. There are 18 residues in the CDR3. Here the CDR3 reads CASTPPGTGVTGANVLTF. CDR3 DNA sequence: TGTGCCAGCACTCCCCCCGGGACAGGGGTAACTGGGGCCAACGTCCTGACTTTC.

This clone was found once. The J gene is TRBJ1-1, the V gene TRBV7-3, with a tentative D call TRBD1 (5 bases). This CDR3 contains 13 residues. The V end lost 0 bases, the J end lost 7 bases, and 9 bases lay between the germline ends. Germline V CDR1 and CDR2: SGHTA, FQGTGA. CDR3 loop: CASSLTSGGEAFF. As DNA, the CDR3 is TGTGCCAGCAGCTTAACGTCGGGGGGTGAAGCTTTCTTT.

This clone was seen only once. V usage is TRBV7-8 and J usage is TRBJ1-1; TRBD1 matches 8 bases. This CDR3 is built from 14 residues. V lost 7 bases, J lost 1 base, and 5 bases stayed unmatched. Per germline, CDR1 SGHVS and CDR2 FQNEAQ. The chain's CDR3 is CASTRDRRNTEAFF. As DNA, the CDR3 is TGTGCCAGCACACGGGACAGGAGGAACACTGAAGCTTTCTTT.

This clone has only a few counts. CDR3 loop: CASSLSVQGRYLYGYTF. DNA of the CDR3: TGTGCCAGCAGTTTATCAGTCCAGGGGCGGTATCTCTATGGCTACACCTTC. The gene calls are TRBV27 and TRBJ1-2; D may be TRBD1 (6 bases). The CDR3 length is 17 residues. V was shortened by 0 bases and J by 4 bases, with 18 bases between the two germline ends. CDR1 and CDR2 (germline): MNHEY, SMNVEV (reference sequence).

The chain joins TRBV21-1 to TRBJ2-7; whether TRBD1, the table's D call, matches the DNA was not checked. TRBV21-1 is given as a pseudogene. The CDR3 has 17 residues. The CDR3 bases are TGTGCCAGCAGCAAAGCTTTGGGGACAGGGGGAGGGTACGAGCAGTACTTC. Its protein is CASSKALGTGGGYEQYF.

The rearrangement links TRBV29-1 to TRBJ1-4; the match to TRBD1 covers 10 bases. Germline V lookup: CDR1 SQVTM, CDR2 ANQGSEA. The CDR3 has 15 amino acids. J lost 6 bases, V lost 1 base, and 5 bases had no gene match. In DNA, the CDR3 is TGCAGCGTTGAAGTAATGGGGACAGGGGATGAAAAACTGTTTTTT. This gives the protein CSVEVMGTGDEKLFF.

The V call is TRBV6-1, the J call TRBJ1-1; no reliable D call. Germline CDR1 is MNHNS and CDR2 is SASEGT. The CDR3 loop spans 13 amino acids. Trimming cost V 3 bases and J 0 bases, with 5 bases left between them. CDR3 sequence reads: CASSDRMNTEAFF. CDR3 DNA sequence: TGTGCCAGCAGTGACAGGATGAACACTGAAGCTTTCTTT.

The chain recombines TRBV21-1 with TRBJ2-2; the D call in the table, TRBD1, was not verified against the DNA. TRBV21-1 constitutes a pseudogene. The CDR3 totals 16 residues. CDR3 residues: CASSKDIFANTGELFF. In nucleotides, the CDR3 is TGTGCCAGCAGCAAAGACATTTTCGCGAACACCGGGGAGCTGTTTTTT.

This rearrangement joins TRBV5-1 to TRBJ1-4; the D gene is possibly TRBD1 (5 bases). Germline loops: CDR1 SGHRS, CDR2 YFSETQ. V lost 1 base to trimming and J lost 5 bases, with 9 bases between them. This CDR3 is built from 14 residues. This CDR3 reads CASSLRAGNEKLFF. CDR3 sequence (DNA): TGCGCCAGCAGCTTGAGGGCAGGGAATGAAAAACTGTTTTTT.

CDR3 nucleotide sequence: TGTGCCAGCAGTCGTCGGACTAGCGGGAGGCTCTACAATGAGCAGTTCTTC. Residues: CASSRRTSGRLYNEQFF. This chain connects TRBV5-6 to TRBJ2-1; TRBD2 matches at 14 bases. The CDR3 is made up of 17 amino acids. Germline trimming cut 5 bases from V and 3 bases from J; bases unmatched to any gene: 7. Germline V gene sequence: CDR1 SGHDT, CDR2 YYEEEE. The full variable domain, with the rest looked up from reference TRBV5-6 and TRBJ2-1, is DAGVTQSPTHLIKTRGQQVTLRCSPKSGHDTVSWYQQALGQGPQFIFQYYEEEERQRGNFPDRFSGHQFPNYSSELNVNALLLGDSALYLCASSRRTSGRLYNEQFFGPGTRLTVL.

The V gene is TRBV5-6, the J gene TRBJ1-4; possibly TRBD1 for D (5 bases). This CDR3 is built from 18 residues. Trimming took 0 bases from V and 3 from J, leaving 18 bases between them. Germline lookup yields CDR1 SGHDT and CDR2 YYEEEE. CDR3 amino acids: CASSLGARSFRANEKLFF. The CDR3 nucleotides are TGTGCCAGCAGCTTGGGTGCCCGTTCCTTCAGGGCTAATGAAAAACTGTTTTTT.

CDR3 sequence reads: CASSPGQSNTGELFF. The DNA of the CDR3 is TGTGCCAGCAGTCCCGGACAGTCGAACACCGGGGAGCTGTTTTTT. The chain recombines TRBV6-4 with TRBJ2-2; a weak D match, TRBD1 (6 bases). Germline V gene data show CDR1 as MRHNA and CDR2 as SNTAGT. V was cut by 5 bases and J by 0 bases, with 10 bases left in between. The CDR3 length is 15 residues.

This chain joins TRBV15 and TRBJ1-1; 7 bases map to TRBD1. The CDR3 extends over 15 amino acids. In germline, CDR1 is LNHNV, CDR2 YYDKDF (reference sequence). After removal of 1 base from V and 2 bases from J, the junction contained 4 bases not matched to a gene. For the CDR3, the DNA is TGTGCCACCAGCAGAGTGAACAGGGGAAACACTGAAGCTTTCTTT. Protein: CATSRVNRGNTEAFF.